Presented here are 19 T cell receptor beta chains from one specimen sequenced in a study of human T cells and chemical hapten exposure. Time point given: patch test 3, about 24 weeks after DPC sensitization. The treatment denotes: therapeutic diphenylcyclopropenone sensitization with weekly scalp DPC. TCRdb passed the RACE reads through MiXCR, listing each CDR3 protein once. The sample lists 82,000 or so distinct CDR3 sequences; 10% to 15% were seen once. The starting material was whole blood, obtained in connection with sensitization to the hapten diphenylcyclopropenone (DPC). Source of these receptors: a woman in her 50s with alopecia areata. Some clones in this sample may be carry-over from other donors' samples.

V is TRBV6-2 or TRBV6-3 and J is TRBJ2-7; possible D gene TRBD2, 6 bases. This CDR3 spans 14 amino acids. V dropped 9 bases and J dropped 8 bases, with 23 bases sitting between them. The germline V gene encodes CDR1 MNHEY and CDR2 SVGEGT. The DNA for the CDR3 is TGTGCCAGTGAACCCTCTTACGGCGGGAAAAAGCAGTACTTC. Translating it yields CASEPSYGGKKQYF.

This clonotype was observed at least ten times. The chain employs TRBV27 and TRBJ2-7; D not resolved. This CDR3 spans 12 amino acids. Germline values: CDR1 MNHEY, CDR2 SMNVEV (reference sequence). The V gene lost 5 bases and the J gene lost 6 bases, with 11 bases spanning the gap. The CDR3 reads CASSPGGAEQYF. CDR3 DNA: TGTGCCAGCAGTCCCGGTGGCGCCGAGCAGTACTTC.

The chain carries TRBV18 and TRBJ2-6; maybe TRBD1 (5 bases). Trimming left V 1 base short and J 4 bases short, with 11 bases between. In germline, CDR1 is KGHSH, CDR2 LQKENI. The CDR3 has 16 residues. The DNA for the CDR3 is TGTGCCAGCTCACCACTTCCGACAGCCGGGGCCAACGTCCTGACTTTC. This sequence encodes CASSPLPTAGANVLTF.

Ten or more counts support this clonotype. This chain uses TRBV29-1 with TRBJ1-2; 9 bases fit TRBD1. Germline V lookup: CDR1 SQVTM, CDR2 ANQGSEA. The CDR3 runs to 13 residues. J gave up 1 base and V 3 bases, and 0 bases lay outside the gene matches. The CDR3, as DNA: TGCAGCGTTGAGACAGGGGGTAACTATGGCTACACCTTC. Protein: CSVETGGNYGYTF.

This clonotype was recorded a few times. J is TRBJ2-7 and V is TRBV12-3 or TRBV12-4; a weak D match, TRBD1 (5 bases). The CDR3 spans 13 residues. V was pared by 5 bases and J by 3 bases, with 11 bases between. CDR3 bases: TGTGCCAGCAGTACCTCGACAGTCTACGAGCAGTACTTC. Translation gives CASSTSTVYEQYF.

This clonotype has ten or more counts. The rearrangement uses TRBV7-9 and TRBJ2-1; unclear D gene. Germline CDR1 and CDR2: SEHNR and FQNEAQ (reference sequence). V was trimmed by 2 bases and J by 6 bases, leaving 26 bases between them. The CDR3 covers 19 residues. The CDR3 here is CASSLYRVYDTVAGNEQFF. CDR3 sequence (DNA): TGTGCCAGCAGCTTATATCGGGTGTACGACACCGTCGCTGGCAATGAGCAGTTCTTC.

This clonotype was detected ten times or more. This rearrangement joins TRBV5-8 to TRBJ2-3, with 7 bases that match TRBD1. The CDR3 runs to 15 residues. Per germline, CDR1 SGHTS and CDR2 YDEGEE. With V trimmed by 4 bases and J by 2 bases, 7 bases remained unmatched. In DNA form, the CDR3 reads TGTGCCAGCAGCAGTACAGGGGCGCCCACAGATACGCAGTATTTT. This encodes CASSSTGAPTDTQYF.

The V call is TRBV9, the J call TRBJ2-7, with 11 bases fitting TRBD2. Losses at the gene ends were 4 bases for V and 7 bases for J; bases not matched to a gene: 4. The CDR3 totals 13 residues. CDR1 and CDR2 from the germline V gene are SGDLS and YYNGEE. CDR3 protein: CASSPRLAGEQYF. The DNA of the CDR3 is TGTGCCAGCAGCCCAAGACTAGCGGGGGAGCAGTACTTC. The entire variable domain, with the rest obtained from reference TRBV9 and TRBJ2-7, is as follows: DSGVTQTPKHLITATGQRVTLRCSPRSGDLSVYWYQQSLDQGLQFLIQYYNGEERAKGNILERFSAQQFPDLHSELNLSSLELGDSALYFCASSPRLAGEQYFGPGTRLTVT.

This clonotype was observed at least ten times. The chain carries TRBV29-1 and TRBJ2-3, with D possibly matching TRBD1 (7 bases). The CDR3 totals 13 residues. The germline gives CDR1 SQVTM, CDR2 ANQGSEA. V was trimmed by 4 bases and J by 2 bases, leaving 10 bases between them. The DNA for the CDR3 is TGCAGCGTTGGACAGGGACTCACAGATACGCAGTATTTT. Protein sequence: CSVGQGLTDTQYF.

This clonotype was seen more than once but under ten times. This chain joins TRBV29-1 and TRBJ2-2; D ambiguous. V lost 4 bases, J lost 5 bases, and 8 bases lay in between. This CDR3 spans 12 amino acids. The germline V gene encodes CDR1 SQVTM and CDR2 ANQGSEA. In DNA, the CDR3 is TGCAGCGTTGTGCGGCTAACCGGGGAGCTGTTTTTT. Amino acids: CSVVRLTGELFF.

The sample holds many counts of this clonotype. This chain joins TRBV9 and TRBJ1-6; D gene uncertain. Trimming left V 5 bases short and J 1 base short, with 7 bases between. This CDR3 has 14 residues. Germline lookup yields CDR1 SGDLS and CDR2 YYNGEE. As DNA, the CDR3 is TGTGCCAGCAGTAGAGTTTCCTATAATTCACCCCTCCACTTT. Translation gives CASSRVSYNSPLHF.

This clonotype was detected ten times or more. This sequence joins TRBV5-1 and TRBJ2-5; either TRBD1 or TRBD2 may fit D (5 bases each). The V and J ends lost 4 bases and 1 base respectively, with 11 bases between them. Germline V gives CDR1 SGHRS, CDR2 YFSETQ. CDR3 length: 14 residues. The CDR3 DNA reads TGCGCCAGCAGCCCCGGGACCATCCAAGAGACCCAGTACTTC. Translation: CASSPGTIQETQYF.

This clonotype has a count of ten or more. This rearrangement joins TRBV11-2 to TRBJ1-1; 7 positions match TRBD1. The V gene end was trimmed by 5 bases and the J gene end by 0 bases; junction bases not matched to a gene: 6. This CDR3 spans 15 amino acids. Germline CDR1 SGHAT, CDR2 FQNNGV. CDR3 residues: CASSPPQGVNTEAFF. CDR3 DNA sequence: TGTGCCAGCAGCCCTCCCCAGGGGGTGAACACTGAAGCTTTCTTT.

The rearrangement uses TRBV14 and TRBJ1-1; no clear D gene. The germline CDR1 and CDR2 sequences are SGHDN and FVKESK. V dropped 4 bases and J dropped 5 bases, with 14 bases sitting between them. The length of the CDR3 is 14 residues. In nucleotides, the CDR3 is TGTGCCAGCAGCCTAGCTCCCCCGGGGACTGAAGCTTTCTTT. Translated: CASSLAPPGTEAFF. The full variable domain, completed using reference TRBV14 and TRBJ1-1, is EAGVTQFPSHSVIEKGQTVTLRCDPISGHDNLYWYRRVMGKEIKFLLHFVKESKQDESGMPNNRFLAERTGGTYSTLKVQPAELEDSGVYFCASSLAPPGTEAFFGQGTRLTVV.

This clonotype was counted only a few times. J is TRBJ2-1 and V is TRBV7-9, with D unresolved. Trimming removed 1 base from V and 0 bases from J, with 10 bases in between. Germline CDR1 reads SEHNR; CDR2 reads FQNEAQ (reference sequence). The CDR3 has 16 residues. The CDR3 here is CASSLGVFSSYNEQFF. The CDR3 coding sequence is TGTGCCAGCAGCTTAGGGGTGTTCAGCTCCTACAATGAGCAGTTCTTC. The full variable domain, with the rest looked up from reference TRBV7-9 and TRBJ2-1, is DTGVSQNPRHKITKRGQNVTFRCDPISEHNRLYWYRQTLGQGPEFLTYFQNEAQLEKSRLLSDRFSAERPKGSFSTLEIQRTEQGDSAMYLCASSLGVFSSYNEQFFGPGTRLTVL.

This clonotype was counted ten times or more. The chain employs TRBV6-1 and TRBJ1-4; D is unclear. The length of the CDR3 is 16 residues. Trimming removed 2 bases at V and 8 bases at J, with 18 bases between. Per the germline V gene, CDR1 is MNHNS and CDR2 is SASEGT. The DNA of the CDR3 is TGTGCCAGCAGTGAAAACCTCACCCTTAGGAGGGAAAAACTGTTTTTT. Protein sequence: CASSENLTLRREKLFF.

V gene TRBV20-1 combines with J gene TRBJ1-6; the D is unclear. Germline V gene data show CDR1 as DFQATT and CDR2 as SNEGSKA (reference sequence). V dropped 3 bases and J dropped 2 bases, with 11 bases sitting between them. This CDR3 contains 15 residues. CDR3 DNA: TGCAGTGCTAGGTGGCAGGAGGCCTATAATTCACCCCTCCACTTT. Its protein is CSARWQEAYNSPLHF.

This clonotype appeared many times. V and J are TRBV29-1 and TRBJ2-1; 8 positions match TRBD2. The ends lost 4 bases at V and 6 bases at J; junction bases unmatched: 5. Germline lookup yields CDR1 SQVTM and CDR2 ANQGSEA. The CDR3 consists of 13 residues. CDR3 residues: CSVATGGGNEQFF. Written as DNA, the CDR3 is TGCAGCGTTGCAACCGGGGGGGGCAATGAGCAGTTCTTC.

This clonotype was recorded a few times. The rearrangement links TRBV9 to TRBJ1-1; D is ambiguous. Per germline, CDR1 SGDLS and CDR2 YYNGEE. The CDR3 covers 15 residues. With 3 bases removed from V and 2 bases from J, the gap between germline ends came to 14 bases. The CDR3 nucleotides read TGTGCCAGCAGCGCCCAGAGCCGGTTTAACACTGAAGCTTTCTTT. It codes for CASSAQSRFNTEAFF.